These 3 T cell receptor beta chains were sequenced from one sample in a study of T cells in Graves' hyperthyroidism and ophthalmopathy. Amplified TCR beta CDR3 regions came from RNA transcripts. TCR CDR3 underwent first-round RT-PCR with the HTBI primer set. TCRdb redid the calling of the multiplex PCR reads with MiXCR, one entry per CDR3 protein. The sample includes hundreds of thousands of distinct CDR3 sequences, over 35% seen only once; the top ten take 7.5% to 9.5%. The source material was blood. The receptor source for this set is a man between 18 and 29 years old with Graves' hyperthyroidism.

In this sample, this clonotype turned up many times. The chain couples TRBV7-8 to TRBJ1-3; D might be TRBD1 (5 bases). In germline, CDR1 is SGHVS, CDR2 FQNEAQ. The CDR3 consists of 15 residues. With 3 bases removed from V and 3 bases from J, the gap between germline ends came to 12 bases. CDR3 in amino acids: CASSFSQGYGNTIYF. The CDR3 nucleotides read TGTGCCAGCAGCTTTAGTCAGGGTTATGGAAACACCATATATTTT.

The J gene is TRBJ2-7, the V gene TRBV7-6; 8 bases are shared with TRBD2. From germline, CDR1 is SGHVS and CDR2 FNYEAQ. This CDR3 region has 15 residues. Trimming at V came to 7 bases and at J to 0 bases, leaving 8 bases not matched to a gene. The CDR3 coding sequence is TGTGCCAGCACTCTTGGAAGCGGGAGCTCCTACGAGCAGTACTTC. This sequence encodes CASTLGSGSSYEQYF.

In its sample, this clonotype was seen a few times. The rearrangement joins TRBV12-3 or TRBV12-4 to TRBJ1-1, with unresolved D. The CDR3 sequence is 12 residues long. The V end lost 3 bases, the J end lost 8 bases, and 10 bases lay between the germline ends. Written as DNA, the CDR3 is TGTGCCAGCAGTTTGGGTAGATACGAAGCTTTCTTT. Residues: CASSLGRYEAFF.